What follows are 19 T cell receptor beta chains derived from one specimen sequenced in a study of T cell responses to AZD1222 COVID-19 vaccine. Only in-frame clones appear in the TCRdb table, and some are missing; sequencing was by immunoSEQ multiplex PCR. This sample has 150,000 or so clones, with roughly nine tenths found just once. This sample comprised peripheral blood, obtained on day 0 of AZD1222 vaccination. Source of these receptors: an adult in good health.

The J gene is TRBJ1-1, the V gene TRBV18; no clear D. CDR3 length equals 13 residues. Trimming took off 1 base at V and 1 base at J, with 4 bases between the two ends. Germline values: CDR1 KGHSH, CDR2 LQKENI. DNA for the CDR3: TGTGCCAGCTCACCACAGTCGAACACTGAAGCTTTCTTT. Translating gives CASSPQSNTEAFF.

This chain joins TRBV27 and TRBJ2-7; D remains unclear. The V end lost 2 bases, the J end lost 4 bases, and 21 bases lay between the germline ends. Germline CDR1 reads MNHEY; CDR2 reads SMNVEV (reference sequence). The CDR3 is 17 residues long. CDR3 region: CASSLTPPIGRMYEQYF. The CDR3, as DNA: TGTGCCAGCAGTTTAACCCCACCTATTGGGCGCATGTACGAGCAGTACTTC.

The J gene is TRBJ1-2, the V gene TRBV7-2; no clear D gene. The germline CDR1 and CDR2 sequences are SGHTA and FQGNSA. CDR3 length: 14 residues. Trimming cost V 2 bases and J 8 bases, with 15 bases left between them. CDR3: CASSLKITGEGYTF. The CDR3 nucleotides read TGTGCCAGCAGCTTAAAAATCACCGGGGAAGGCTACACCTTC.

J is TRBJ2-1 and V is TRBV6-2 or TRBV6-3; 7 nucleotides align to TRBD2. CDR1 MNHEY and CDR2 SVGEGT come from the germline V gene. V lost 6 bases, J lost 0 bases, and 11 bases stayed unmatched. The CDR3 length is 17 residues. The chain's CDR3 is CASSADSGPSSYNEQFF. In DNA form, the CDR3 reads TGTGCCAGCAGCGCCGATAGCGGGCCGAGCTCCTACAATGAGCAGTTCTTC.

The CDR3 spells CASSGQADQPQHF. CDR3 in DNA: TGTGCCAGCAGCGGACAGGCCGATCAGCCCCAGCATTTT. This sequence joins TRBV6-5 and TRBJ1-5; 7 positions agree with TRBD1. CDR3 length: 13 residues. CDR1 MNHEY and CDR2 SVGAGI come from the germline V gene. V lost 6 bases and J lost 5; bases outside the gene matches: 4.

The V and J genes are TRBV6-5 and TRBJ1-5, with TRBD1 as a possible D gene (5 bases). Trimming removed 5 bases from V and 2 bases from J, with 10 bases in between. The CDR3 runs to 14 residues. The germline V gene encodes CDR1 MNHEY and CDR2 SVGAGI. The CDR3 loop is CASSTGAGNQPQHF. The CDR3 DNA is TGTGCCAGCAGTACCGGGGCCGGCAATCAGCCCCAGCATTTT.

The count of this clone is one. The rearrangement uses TRBV29-1 and TRBJ1-1; the match to TRBD1 covers 8 bases. The CDR3 totals 13 residues. Trimming took 6 bases from V and 4 from J; bases not matched to a gene: 7. CDR1 is SQVTM, CDR2 ANQGSEA, per germline. The chain's CDR3 is CSVQGAMSTEAFF. CDR3 nucleotides: TGCAGCGTGCAGGGGGCGATGAGCACTGAAGCTTTCTTT.

The V call is TRBV6-1, the J call TRBJ1-2; no clear D. The CDR3 is 12 amino acids. Germline values: CDR1 MNHNS, CDR2 SASEGT. V lost 6 bases and J 9 bases, leaving 14 bases between the germline ends. The DNA for the CDR3 is TGTGCCAGCAGCCAGGACGGCCCACGCTACACCTTC. Its translation is CASSQDGPRYTF.

This clone has just one count. The gene calls are TRBV5-4 and TRBJ2-2, with TRBD2 matching 7 bases. CDR3 length: 16 residues. Germline-derived CDR1 and CDR2 are SGHNT and YYREEE (reference sequence). Trimming took 5 bases from V and 4 from J; bases not matched to a gene: 11. In DNA form, the CDR3 reads TGTGCCAGCAGAGAAGAACAGCGGGGCCCCACCGGGGAGCTGTTTTTT. This translates into CASREEQRGPTGELFF.

The chain employs TRBV28 and TRBJ2-7; the D gene is possibly TRBD2 (7 bases). This CDR3 is built from 14 residues. Trimming shortened V by 6 bases and J by 2 bases, and 14 bases separated the two germline ends. CDR1 is MDHEN, CDR2 SYDVKM, per germline. The CDR3 is CASSQGGGTYEQYF. CDR3 in DNA: TGTGCCAGCAGCCAAGGGGGAGGGACCTACGAGCAGTACTTC.

The chain carries TRBV4-2 and TRBJ2-7, with 9 bases that match TRBD2. V shed 1 base, J shed 4 bases, and the junction held 5 bases outside the gene matches. CDR1 and CDR2 from the germline V gene are LGHNA and YNFKEQ. The CDR3 has 15 residues. The CDR3 spells CASSQAGAGGYEQYF. The CDR3 DNA sequence: TGTGCCAGCAGCCAAGCCGGAGCGGGGGGTTACGAGCAGTACTTC.

This clone has a single count. The rearrangement joins TRBV28 to TRBJ1-6; perhaps TRBD1 as D (6 bases). Germline V lookup: CDR1 MDHEN, CDR2 SYDVKM. CDR3 length: 13 residues. V lost 7 bases, J lost 10 bases, and 14 bases lay in between. The CDR3 DNA reads TGTGCCAGCATCTCAGGGGCAGGGTCACCCCTCCACTTT. Protein: CASISGAGSPLHF.

The chain has TRBV10-3 and TRBJ2-7; TRBD2 is a possible D gene (5 bases). The V end lost 5 bases, the J end lost 5 bases, and 13 bases lay between the germline ends. There are 13 residues in the CDR3. Germline V CDR1 and CDR2: ENHRY, SYGVKD. The CDR3 sequence is CAISNPRTDEQYF. CDR3 coding DNA: TGTGCCATCAGTAACCCACGGACTGACGAGCAGTACTTC.

As concerns this clone: This sample includes further DNA sequences coding for the same CDR3. This CDR3 is CASSLGSNYGYTF. As DNA, the CDR3 is TGCGCCAGCAGCTTGGGGAGTAACTATGGCTACACCTTC. V is TRBV5-1 and J is TRBJ1-2; no reliable D call. This CDR3 is built from 13 residues. Trimming took off 0 bases at V and 1 base at J, with 4 bases between the two ends. Germline lookup yields CDR1 SGHRS and CDR2 YFSETQ.

V usage is TRBV5-4 and J usage is TRBJ2-7; 13 positions match TRBD2. Per the germline V gene, CDR1 is SGHNT and CDR2 is YYREEE (reference sequence). V gave up 0 bases and J gave up 4 bases; unmatched junction bases: 4. The CDR3 is 16 residues long. The CDR3, as DNA: TGTGCCAGCAGCTTGGCCGGGACTAGCGGGACTTACGAGCAGTACTTC. This translates into CASSLAGTSGTYEQYF.

The gene calls are TRBV4-3 and TRBJ2-7; D could derive from TRBD1 or TRBD2 (5 bases each). The V and J ends lost 2 bases and 5 bases respectively, with 13 bases between them. Germline V gives CDR1 LGHNA, CDR2 YSLEER. The CDR3 consists of 14 residues. DNA of the CDR3: TGCGCCAGCAGCCAATACTTCGGGGCCCACGAGCAGTACTTC. It is translated as CASSQYFGAHEQYF.

The chain couples TRBV28 to TRBJ2-7; D remains unclear. The V end lost 5 bases, the J end lost 5 bases, and 13 bases lay between the germline ends. From germline, CDR1 is MDHEN and CDR2 SYDVKM. This CDR3 has 13 residues. The DNA for the CDR3 is TGTGCCAGCAGTCCCCCCCACGGGCACGAGCAGTACTTC. Its protein product is CASSPPHGHEQYF.

The chain couples TRBV9 to TRBJ2-7, with D perhaps assigned TRBD1 or TRBD2 (5 bases each). This CDR3 comprises 15 residues. Trimming removed 1 base from V and 4 bases from J, with 15 bases in between. Germline lookup yields CDR1 SGDLS and CDR2 YYNGEE. The CDR3 nucleotides read TGTGCCAGCAGCGTATTCCCGGGACCCCAGTACGAGCAGTACTTC. Translating it yields CASSVFPGPQYEQYF.

The chain couples TRBV28 to TRBJ2-4, with TRBD1 identical over 8 bases. The trim removed 4 bases at V and 3 bases at J, leaving 5 bases unmatched. The CDR3 covers 15 residues. Germline V gene data show CDR1 as MDHEN and CDR2 as SYDVKM. CDR3 DNA: TGTGCCAGCAGTTCCGCGGGGACAGGCAAAAACATTCAGTACTTC. The encoded protein is CASSSAGTGKNIQYF.